These T cell receptor beta chains were read from a single sample in a study of blood T cell repertoires in COVID-19. The repertoire was sequenced with immunoSEQ multiplex PCR; TCRdb's copy has only in-frame clones and lacks some. The table records fewer than 450,000 clones, less than 90% of them present only once. The specimen was PBMCs or T cells enriched from blood (not recorded which). These receptor sequences come from a woman younger than 45 who had recovered from COVID-19. Both conserved end residues are part of each CDR3. A D gene is named only where the DNA matches it firmly. Clone sizes are given selectively: once, few, many, or a class where the clone is expanded.

V	D	J	size	CDR3	DNA
TRBV11-2	.	TRBJ2-5	.	CASSLTWGTSRTQETQYF	TGTGCCAGCAGCTTGACGTGGGGCACCAGCCGTACCCAAGAGACCCAGTACTTC
TRBV5-1	.	TRBJ2-3	.	CASSLMTTSTADTQYF	TGCGCCAGCAGCTTGATGACTACCTCTACGGCAGATACGCAGTATTTT
TRBV7-2	TRBD1	TRBJ2-7	once	CASSSRQGSYEQYF	TGTGCCAGCAGCTCACGACAGGGTTCCTACGAGCAGTACTTC
TRBV15	.	TRBJ1-2	once	CATSRDLGRSSYGYTF	TGTGCCACCAGCAGAGACCTCGGGAGGAGTAGCTATGGCTACACCTTC
TRBV27	.	TRBJ1-6	.	CASGTPTGYNSPLHF	TGTGCCAGCGGTACTCCCACGGGGTATAATTCACCCCTCCACTTT
TRBV18	.	TRBJ2-1	.	CASSAGTYDFEQFF	TGTGCCAGCTCAGCCGGGACTTACGATTTTGAGCAGTTCTTC
TRBV28	TRBD2	TRBJ2-5	.	CASSFSGGLKETQYF	TGTGCCAGCAGTTTCAGCGGGGGCCTTAAAGAGACCCAGTACTTC
TRBV28	.	TRBJ1-4	once	CASRVAGRGSEKLFF	TGTGCCAGCAGAGTAGCCGGCAGGGGAAGTGAAAAACTGTTTTTT
TRBV28	.	TRBJ1-1	.	CASSLVAGRTEAFF	TGTGCCAGCAGTTTGGTGGCAGGGCGGACTGAAGCTTTCTTT
TRBV4-1	TRBD1	TRBJ2-2	.	CASSPVTGGTGELFF	TGCGCCAGCAGCCCCGTCACAGGGGGCACCGGGGAGCTGTTTTTT
TRBV5-1	TRBD2	TRBJ2-1	.	CASSLTGGLSYNEQFF	TGCGCCAGCAGCTTGACGGGGGGACTCAGTTACAATGAGCAGTTCTTC
TRBV7-8	TRBD1	TRBJ1-5	.	CASSGDRVGLSNQPQHF	TGTGCCAGCAGCGGTGACAGGGTCGGATTGAGCAATCAGCCCCAGCATTTT
TRBV5-6	.	TRBJ1-3	.	CASSFADSSGNTIYF	TGTGCCAGCAGCTTTGCGGACAGCTCTGGAAACACCATATATTTT
TRBV10-3	TRBD1	TRBJ2-1	.	CAIRGQGANEQFF	TGTGCCATCAGAGGACAGGGGGCTAATGAGCAGTTCTTC
TRBV19	.	TRBJ1-5	.	CASSEPGSYQPQHF	TGTGCCAGTAGTGAGCCGGGGTCTTATCAGCCCCAGCATTTT
TRBV19	TRBD1	TRBJ1-2	.	CASSGQGVVYGYTF	TGTGCCAGTAGTGGGCAGGGGGTCGTCTATGGCTACACCTTC
TRBV11-3	.	TRBJ1-1	.	CASSSQVGTEAFF	TGTGCCAGCAGCTCACAGGTGGGGACTGAAGCTTTCTTT
TRBV11-2	TRBD1	TRBJ1-1	.	CASSLGQRLYTEAFF	TGTGCCAGCAGCTTGGGACAGAGACTCTACACTGAAGCTTTCTTT
TRBV19	TRBD1	TRBJ1-1	.	CASSPRDRAMNTEAFF	TGTGCCAGTAGTCCACGGGACAGGGCCATGAACACTGAAGCTTTCTTT
TRBV4-1	.	TRBJ1-5	.	CASSQTGNQPQHF	TGCGCCAGCAGCCAGACAGGCAATCAGCCCCAGCATTTT
TRBV28	.	TRBJ1-2	few	CASRQVNFEYGYTF	TGTGCCAGCAGGCAAGTCAACTTCGAGTATGGCTACACCTTC
TRBV18	TRBD1	TRBJ2-4	.	CASSQTGGINIQYF	TGTGCCAGCTCACAAACAGGGGGGATAAACATTCAGTACTTC
TRBV7-2	.	TRBJ2-7	.	CASSLGAGSNEQYF	TGTGCCAGCAGCTTAGGGGCAGGGTCTAACGAGCAGTACTTC
TRBV10-3	TRBD1	TRBJ1-1	.	CAISESGGINTEAFF	TGTGCCATCAGTGAGTCAGGGGGCATAAACACTGAAGCTTTCTTT
TRBV12-3/TRBV12-4	.	TRBJ2-3	.	CASSLRVGHTQYF	TGTGCCAGCAGTTTACGCGTGGGGCATACGCAGTATTTT
TRBV6-1	TRBD1	TRBJ1-6	.	CASSDLQGQGNSPLHF	TGTGCCAGCAGTGACCTGCAGGGACAGGGTAATTCACCCCTCCACTTT
TRBV2	TRBD2	TRBJ2-3	.	CASSLRLAGVTDTQYF	TGTGCCAGCAGCCTAAGACTAGCGGGGGTCACAGATACGCAGTATTTT
TRBV5-6	.	TRBJ1-2	.	CASSKPGGANYGYTF	TGTGCCAGCAGCAAGCCCGGTGGAGCTAACTATGGCTACACCTTC
TRBV5-1	.	TRBJ1-1	.	CASSLSAQKNTEAFF	TGCGCCAGCAGCTTAAGTGCCCAGAAGAACACTGAAGCTTTCTTT
TRBV7-9	.	TRBJ1-1	.	CASSPTPRRGNTEAFF	TGTGCCAGCAGCCCCACCCCAAGACGGGGAAACACTGAAGCTTTCTTT
TRBV5-5	TRBD2	TRBJ2-7	.	CASTRTSGYEQYF	TGTGCCAGCACTCGGACTAGCGGATACGAGCAGTACTTC
TRBV7-2	TRBD2	TRBJ2-7	.	CASSLGASGGYYEQYF	TGTGCCAGCAGCTTAGGGGCTAGCGGGGGCTACTACGAGCAGTACTTC
TRBV5-1	.	TRBJ2-5	.	CASSLDRDGETQYF	TGCGCCAGCAGCTTGGACAGGGACGGGGAGACCCAGTACTTC
TRBV28	.	TRBJ1-3	.	CASSLMIGRVAGNTIYF	TGTGCCAGCAGCCTCATGATTGGCAGGGTCGCTGGAAACACCATATATTTT
TRBV4-3	TRBD2	TRBJ2-3	.	CASSQDVTGGPGTDTQYF	TGCGCCAGCAGCCAAGATGTGACGGGGGGGCCCGGCACAGATACGCAGTATTTT
TRBV4-1	TRBD2	TRBJ2-7	.	CASSQDVGGGSYEQYF	TGCGCCAGCAGCCAAGATGTTGGCGGGGGCTCCTACGAGCAGTACTTC
TRBV9	.	TRBJ1-3	once	CASSVDRVPGNTIYF	TGTGCCAGCAGCGTAGACAGGGTCCCTGGAAACACCATATATTTT
TRBV3-1/TRBV3-2	.	TRBJ2-3	.	CASSHRGLTDTQYF	TGTGCCAGCAGCCACAGGGGTTTGACAGATACGCAGTATTTT
TRBV7-8	.	TRBJ1-2	.	CASSSALEGLRGYTF	TGTGCCAGCAGCTCCGCGTTGGAGGGCCTTAGGGGCTACACCTTC
TRBV6-5	TRBD1	TRBJ1-3	.	CASSTGEGNTIYF	TGTGCCAGCAGTACAGGGGAGGGAAACACCATATATTTT
TRBV6-1	.	TRBJ1-2	.	CASSESVGSSTNYGYTF	TGTGCCAGCAGTGAAAGTGTTGGGAGTTCAACTAACTATGGCTACACCTTC
TRBV18	TRBD1	TRBJ1-2	.	CASSLDRGGGYTF	TGTGCCAGCTCCTTGGACAGGGGAGGAGGCTACACCTTC
TRBV12-3/TRBV12-4	.	TRBJ1-5	once	CASSKLSNQPQHF	TGTGCCAGCAGCAAGCTTAGCAATCAGCCCCAGCATTTT
TRBV19	.	TRBJ1-2	.	CASSISGNRYGYTF	TGTGCCAGTAGTATCTCGGGAAATCGGTATGGCTACACCTTC
TRBV19	.	TRBJ1-5	.	CASSMYGNNQPQHF	TGTGCCAGTAGTATGTATGGCAACAATCAGCCCCAGCATTTT
TRBV27	.	TRBJ1-6	.	CASSNGRQNSPLHF	TGTGCCAGCAGCAACGGTCGACAGAATTCACCCCTCCACTTT
TRBV25-1	TRBD1	TRBJ1-6	.	CASSPQQGGPSPLHF	TGTGCCAGCAGTCCCCAGCAGGGGGGTCCATCACCCCTCCACTTT
TRBV6-5	TRBD1	TRBJ1-2	.	CASNKDRVNGYTF	TGTGCCAGCAACAAGGACAGGGTTAATGGCTACACCTTC
TRBV5-4	.	TRBJ2-1	.	CASSSVYNEQFF	TGTGCCAGCAGCTCGGTATACAATGAGCAGTTCTTC